Listed below are T cell receptor beta chains from one sample, sequenced in a study of blood T cell repertoires in COVID-19. The method was immunoSEQ multiplex PCR; TCRdb's version includes in-frame clones alone and lacks a portion of them. The data show 250,000 to 400,000 clones, more than 75% seen once. The sequenced sample was PBMCs or T cells enriched from blood (not recorded which). The receptors shown here come from a woman in her twenties or thirties who had recovered from COVID-19. CDR3s include the opening cysteine and the closing phenylalanine or tryptophan. D genes are given only for firm matches. Clone size is not always given. Where it is, it says once, few, many or a class for expanded clones.

j_call | v_call | clone_size | d_call | cdr3_aa | cdr3_nt
TRBJ1-6 | TRBV9 | NA | NA | CASSLSSYNSPLHF | TGTGCCAGCAGCCTATCCTCCTATAATTCACCCCTCCACTTT
TRBJ2-1 | TRBV7-9 | NA | NA | CASSLARIRGEQFF | TGTGCCAGCAGCTTAGCAAGGATTAGGGGTGAGCAGTTCTTC
TRBJ1-2 | TRBV5-1 | NA | NA | CASSLDGENYGYTF | TGCGCCAGCAGCTTGGACGGAGAGAACTATGGCTACACCTTC
TRBJ1-1 | TRBV18 | NA | NA | CASSPRGDTEAFF | TGTGCCAGCTCACCAAGGGGCGACACTGAAGCTTTCTTT
TRBJ2-7 | TRBV5-1 | many | NA | CASSATTNEQYF | TGCGCCAGCAGCGCCACTACTAACGAGCAGTACTTC
TRBJ1-2 | TRBV5-1 | NA | TRBD1 | CASTLSTGYGYTF | TGCGCCAGCACCCTTTCGACAGGGTATGGCTACACCTTC
TRBJ2-7 | TRBV20-1 | NA | TRBD1 | CSARDGAGGRF | TGCAGTGCTAGAGATGGGGCAGGGGGCCGCTTC
TRBJ2-1 | TRBV7-9 | NA | NA | CASSLGLNEQFF | TGTGCCAGCAGCTTAGGTCTTAATGAGCAGTTCTTC
TRBJ2-5 | TRBV4-1 | NA | TRBD2 | CASSLGLSGGPQETQYF | TGCGCCAGCAGCCTAGGGTTAAGCGGGGGGCCCCAAGAGACCCAGTACTTC
TRBJ2-1 | TRBV5-1 | NA | TRBD1 | CASSLQGVAGDEQFF | TGCGCCAGCAGCTTGCAGGGGGTAGCCGGGGATGAGCAGTTCTTC
TRBJ1-2 | TRBV7-8 | NA | TRBD1 | CASSLRDRGGYGYTF | TGTGCCAGCAGCTTAAGGGACAGGGGCGGTTATGGCTACACCTTC
TRBJ2-5 | TRBV19 | NA | TRBD2 | CASKKFLAEETQYF | TGTGCCAGTAAGAAATTCCTAGCGGAAGAGACCCAGTACTTC
TRBJ1-1 | TRBV5-4 | NA | NA | CASSLDQGDVPFF | TGTGCCAGCAGCTTGGATCAAGGGGATGTACCTTTCTTT